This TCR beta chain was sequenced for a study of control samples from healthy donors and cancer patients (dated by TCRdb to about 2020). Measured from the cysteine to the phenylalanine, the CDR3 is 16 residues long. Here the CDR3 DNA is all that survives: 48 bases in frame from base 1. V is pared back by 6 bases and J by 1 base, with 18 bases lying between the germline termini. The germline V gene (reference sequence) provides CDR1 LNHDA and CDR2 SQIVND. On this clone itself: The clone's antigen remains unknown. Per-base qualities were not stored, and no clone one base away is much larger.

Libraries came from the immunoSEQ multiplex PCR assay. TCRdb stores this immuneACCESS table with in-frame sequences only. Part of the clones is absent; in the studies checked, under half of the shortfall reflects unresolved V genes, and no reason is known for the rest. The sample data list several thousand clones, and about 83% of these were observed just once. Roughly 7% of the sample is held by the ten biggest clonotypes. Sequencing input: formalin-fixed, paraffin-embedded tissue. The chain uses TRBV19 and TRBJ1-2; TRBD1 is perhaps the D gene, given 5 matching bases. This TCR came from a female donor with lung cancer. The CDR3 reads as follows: CASRGLQATNNYGYTF. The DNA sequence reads TGTGCCAGTAGGGGACTTCAGGCAACCAATAACTATGGCTACACCTTC.